These T cell receptor beta chains were read from a single sample in a study of cytomegalovirus exposure and HLA in healthy donors. TCRdb's table, derived via immunoSEQ multiplex PCR, lists solely in-frame clones and lacks some. The table includes some 90,000 clones, about 80% detected once. Input material: PBMCs. Source of these receptors: a man under 40 in good health and CMV-seropositive. CDR3s include the opening cysteine and the closing phenylalanine or tryptophan. A D gene is named only where the DNA matches it firmly. A clone size is listed for some rows: how often the clone was seen (once, few, many), or a class if it is expanded.

CDR3 length: 13; J gene: TRBJ1-2; clone size: few; V gene: TRBV7-2; D gene: .; CDR3 DNA: TGTGCCAGCAGCCCAAAGACAGGCAGGGGCTACACCTTC; CDR3 protein: CASSPKTGRGYTF
CDR3 length: 18; J gene: TRBJ1-6; clone size: .; V gene: TRBV7-6; D gene: TRBD1; CDR3 DNA: TGTGCCAGCAGCACCGGGACAGGGAGGGGGTTCCATAATTCACCCCTCCACTTT; CDR3 protein: CASSTGTGRGFHNSPLHF
CDR3 length: 14; J gene: TRBJ2-7; clone size: .; V gene: TRBV7-2; D gene: TRBD2; CDR3 DNA: TGTGCCAGCAGCTTAACTAGCGGATCCTACGAGCAGTACTTC; CDR3 protein: CASSLTSGSYEQYF
CDR3 length: 14; J gene: TRBJ2-3; clone size: .; V gene: TRBV4-1; D gene: TRBD2; CDR3 DNA: TGCGCCAGCAGCCCCCGAGTGGGCGGGAGGGATCCGTATTTT; CDR3 protein: CASSPRVGGRDPYF
CDR3 length: 12; J gene: TRBJ1-3; clone size: .; V gene: TRBV7-9; D gene: .; CDR3 DNA: TGTGCCAGCAGCTTGAGCCCCTCAACCATATATTTT; CDR3 protein: CASSLSPSTIYF
CDR3 length: 12; J gene: TRBJ2-5; clone size: .; V gene: TRBV30; D gene: .; CDR3 DNA: TGTGCCTGGGAGGGAGGGGGGGAGACCCAGTACTTC; CDR3 protein: CAWEGGGETQYF
CDR3 length: 14; J gene: TRBJ1-5; clone size: .; V gene: TRBV19; D gene: .; CDR3 DNA: TGTGCCAGTAAGCACGCGGCATCTGATCAGCCCCAGCATTTT; CDR3 protein: CASKHAASDQPQHF
CDR3 length: 15; J gene: TRBJ2-1; clone size: .; V gene: TRBV15; D gene: .; CDR3 DNA: TGTGCCACCAGCAGAGATCTGGCAGGGGACAATGAGCAGTTCTTC; CDR3 protein: CATSRDLAGDNEQFF
CDR3 length: 17; J gene: TRBJ2-2; clone size: .; V gene: TRBV5-4; D gene: TRBD2; CDR3 DNA: TGTGCCAGCAGCCCCTATCTAGCGGGGGGAAACACCGGGGAGCTGTTTTTT; CDR3 protein: CASSPYLAGGNTGELFF
CDR3 length: 14; J gene: TRBJ2-7; clone size: .; V gene: TRBV28; D gene: .; CDR3 DNA: TGTGCCAGCAGCTGGGCCCTGAGCTCCTACGAGCAGTACTTC; CDR3 protein: CASSWALSSYEQYF
CDR3 length: 15; J gene: TRBJ2-7; clone size: .; V gene: TRBV28; D gene: TRBD1; CDR3 DNA: TGTGCCAGCAGTTTATCAGGGGGCACTTCCTACGAGCAGTACTTC; CDR3 protein: CASSLSGGTSYEQYF
CDR3 length: 14; J gene: TRBJ1-5; clone size: .; V gene: TRBV19; D gene: .; CDR3 DNA: TGTGCCAGTAGGGGGGGGCGGGGACGGCAGCCCCAGCATTTT; CDR3 protein: CASRGGRGRQPQHF
CDR3 length: 14; J gene: TRBJ2-5; clone size: .; V gene: TRBV7-9; D gene: TRBD2; CDR3 DNA: TGTGCCAGCAGCCCTTCCGGGGGGAGTGAGACCCAGTACTTC; CDR3 protein: CASSPSGGSETQYF
CDR3 length: 14; J gene: TRBJ1-5; clone size: .; V gene: TRBV6-1; D gene: .; CDR3 DNA: TGTGCCAGCAGCCACTCTTTCGGCGGGGGCTCCCAGCATTTT; CDR3 protein: CASSHSFGGGSQHF
CDR3 length: 14; J gene: TRBJ1-2; clone size: .; V gene: TRBV6-6; D gene: .; CDR3 DNA: TGTGCCAGCAGTTACGACAGCCGCGCTTATGGCTACACCTTC; CDR3 protein: CASSYDSRAYGYTF
CDR3 length: 16; J gene: TRBJ2-3; clone size: .; V gene: TRBV4-2; D gene: TRBD2; CDR3 DNA: TGTGCCAGCAGCCAAGTGACTAGCGGGAGGGCAGATACGCAGTATTTT; CDR3 protein: CASSQVTSGRADTQYF
CDR3 length: 14; J gene: TRBJ1-6; clone size: .; V gene: TRBV27; D gene: .; CDR3 DNA: TGTGCCAGCACTAGGGGACATAATAATTCACCCCTCCACTTT; CDR3 protein: CASTRGHNNSPLHF
CDR3 length: 14; J gene: TRBJ1-1; clone size: .; V gene: TRBV7-8; D gene: TRBD1; CDR3 DNA: TGTGCCAGCAGCTTCAGCCAGGGGGCCACTGAAGCTTTCTTT; CDR3 protein: CASSFSQGATEAFF
CDR3 length: 12; J gene: TRBJ2-7; clone size: few; V gene: TRBV7-2; D gene: .; CDR3 DNA: TGTGCCAGCAGCTTAGCTGAGGGCGAGCAGTACTTC; CDR3 protein: CASSLAEGEQYF